These T cell receptor beta chains were read from a single sample in a study of T cell responses to AZD1222 COVID-19 vaccine. The protocol was immunoSEQ multiplex PCR, while the TCRdb copy is restricted to in-frame clones and leaves out a portion. The sample includes 90,000 to 150,000 clones, around 82% seen only once; the top ten take approximately 5.9%. The sequencing here drew on peripheral blood, taken on day 0 of AZD1222 vaccination. All receptors derive from an adult in good health. CDR3s include the opening cysteine and the closing phenylalanine or tryptophan. The D gene is left open where the match is weak. Some rows have no size entry. The others give once, few or many, or a class for an expanded clone.

v_call: TRBV28; clone_size: few; j_call: TRBJ1-6; d_call: -; cdr3_aa: CASSGRSYSPLHF; cdr3_nt: TGTGCCAGCAGCGGCAGATCGTATTCACCCCTCCACTTT
v_call: TRBV3-1/TRBV3-2; clone_size: -; j_call: TRBJ2-2; d_call: -; cdr3_aa: CASSQQGELFF; cdr3_nt: TGTGCCAGCAGCCAACAGGGGGAGCTGTTTTTT
v_call: TRBV7-9; clone_size: -; j_call: TRBJ1-2; d_call: TRBD1; cdr3_aa: CASSSAPGQGADGYTF; cdr3_nt: TGTGCCAGCAGCTCCGCCCCGGGACAGGGGGCGGATGGCTACACCTTC
v_call: TRBV18; clone_size: -; j_call: TRBJ2-7; d_call: TRBD2; cdr3_aa: CASSSLAGVGEQYF; cdr3_nt: TGTGCCAGCTCGTCACTAGCGGGGGTTGGCGAGCAGTACTTC
v_call: TRBV9; clone_size: -; j_call: TRBJ2-3; d_call: -; cdr3_aa: CASMPSGHSSTDTQYF; cdr3_nt: TGTGCCAGCATGCCTTCGGGACACTCTAGCACAGATACGCAGTATTTT
v_call: TRBV24-1; clone_size: -; j_call: TRBJ2-3; d_call: TRBD1; cdr3_aa: CATSDEPGGSDTQYF; cdr3_nt: TGTGCCACCAGTGACGAACCAGGGGGTTCAGATACGCAGTATTTT
v_call: TRBV13; clone_size: -; j_call: TRBJ2-3; d_call: TRBD2; cdr3_aa: CASSFPAGGREDTQYF; cdr3_nt: TGTGCCAGCAGCTTTCCTGCGGGAGGGCGGGAGGATACGCAGTATTTT
v_call: TRBV5-1; clone_size: -; j_call: TRBJ1-2; d_call: -; cdr3_aa: CASSLLPTKVYGYTF; cdr3_nt: TGCGCCAGCAGCTTGTTGCCGACGAAGGTCTATGGCTACACCTTC
v_call: TRBV5-4; clone_size: once; j_call: TRBJ1-2; d_call: TRBD1; cdr3_aa: CASSPNAGTGSGYTF; cdr3_nt: TGTGCCAGCAGTCCTAATGCCGGGACAGGGTCTGGCTACACCTTC
v_call: TRBV18; clone_size: -; j_call: TRBJ1-2; d_call: -; cdr3_aa: CASSPSDSPYGYTF; cdr3_nt: TGTGCCAGCTCACCCTCGGACAGCCCCTATGGCTACACCTTC
v_call: TRBV7-9; clone_size: few; j_call: TRBJ2-2; d_call: TRBD1; cdr3_aa: CASSPREGTGPIGELFF; cdr3_nt: TGTGCCAGCAGCCCCCGTGAGGGGACAGGGCCGATCGGGGAGCTGTTTTTT
v_call: TRBV4-1; clone_size: once; j_call: TRBJ2-2; d_call: -; cdr3_aa: CASSQDSSEGELFF; cdr3_nt: TGCGCCAGCAGCCAAGATAGCTCTGAGGGGGAGCTGTTTTTT
v_call: TRBV6-4; clone_size: few; j_call: TRBJ1-1; d_call: -; cdr3_aa: CASSESGMTEAFF; cdr3_nt: TGTGCCAGCAGTGAATCCGGGATGACTGAAGCTTTCTTT
v_call: TRBV7-6; clone_size: -; j_call: TRBJ1-3; d_call: TRBD1; cdr3_aa: CASSPTGDPGNTIYF; cdr3_nt: TGTGCCAGCAGCCCGACAGGGGACCCTGGAAACACCATATATTTT
v_call: TRBV3-1/TRBV3-2; clone_size: -; j_call: TRBJ1-5; d_call: -; cdr3_aa: CASSQDSNTNQPQHF; cdr3_nt: TGTGCCAGCAGCCAAGATTCGAACACCAATCAGCCCCAGCATTTT
v_call: TRBV15; clone_size: -; j_call: TRBJ2-3; d_call: -; cdr3_aa: CAASTEGGGTDTQYF; cdr3_nt: TGTGCCGCCTCCACGGAGGGAGGCGGCACAGATACGCAGTATTTT
v_call: TRBV7-8; clone_size: -; j_call: TRBJ1-3; d_call: -; cdr3_aa: CASSLELGNTIYF; cdr3_nt: TGTGCCAGCAGCTTAGAGTTAGGAAACACCATATATTTT
v_call: TRBV5-1; clone_size: -; j_call: TRBJ1-4; d_call: -; cdr3_aa: CASRSGPGHEKLFF; cdr3_nt: TGCGCCAGCAGATCGGGCCCCGGGCATGAAAAACTGTTTTTT
v_call: TRBV6-6; clone_size: -; j_call: TRBJ2-2; d_call: TRBD1; cdr3_aa: CASVDRGTNTGELFF; cdr3_nt: TGTGCCAGCGTCGACAGGGGGACGAACACCGGGGAGCTGTTTTTT
v_call: TRBV5-1; clone_size: -; j_call: TRBJ1-6; d_call: -; cdr3_aa: CASSFSSYNSPLHF; cdr3_nt: TGCGCCAGCAGCTTCTCCTCCTATAATTCACCCCTCCACTTT
v_call: TRBV13; clone_size: -; j_call: TRBJ2-7; d_call: -; cdr3_aa: CASSLGVHEQYF; cdr3_nt: TGTGCCAGCAGCTTAGGGGTCCACGAGCAGTACTTC
v_call: TRBV29-1; clone_size: -; j_call: TRBJ2-7; d_call: -; cdr3_aa: CSVEDGRGVYEQYF; cdr3_nt: TGCAGCGTTGAAGATGGGAGGGGGGTCTACGAGCAGTACTTC
v_call: TRBV19; clone_size: -; j_call: TRBJ1-2; d_call: TRBD1; cdr3_aa: CASSPGQTNYGYTF; cdr3_nt: TGTGCCAGTAGTCCGGGACAGACTAACTATGGCTACACCTTC
v_call: TRBV18; clone_size: -; j_call: TRBJ2-7; d_call: -; cdr3_aa: CASSPGTLTGRYEQYF; cdr3_nt: TGTGCCAGCTCACCAGGGACTCTAACCGGCAGGTACGAGCAGTACTTC
v_call: TRBV6-5; clone_size: -; j_call: TRBJ2-7; d_call: -; cdr3_aa: CASSRLDYEQYF; cdr3_nt: TGTGCCAGCAGTAGACTAGACTACGAGCAGTACTTC
v_call: TRBV4-1; clone_size: -; j_call: TRBJ1-4; d_call: -; cdr3_aa: CASSQVVTKNEKLFF; cdr3_nt: TGCGCCAGCAGCCAAGTTGTCACTAAAAATGAAAAACTGTTTTTT
v_call: TRBV18; clone_size: -; j_call: TRBJ1-1; d_call: TRBD1; cdr3_aa: CASSPGQGAMKAFF; cdr3_nt: TGTGCCAGCTCACCTGGACAGGGGGCAATGAAAGCTTTCTTT
v_call: TRBV20-1; clone_size: -; j_call: TRBJ1-5; d_call: -; cdr3_aa: CSASFANNQPQHF; cdr3_nt: TGCAGTGCTAGTTTCGCTAACAATCAGCCCCAGCATTTT
v_call: TRBV15; clone_size: -; j_call: TRBJ2-5; d_call: TRBD2; cdr3_aa: CATSPLAAQETQYF; cdr3_nt: TGTGCCACCAGTCCTCTAGCGGCTCAAGAGACCCAGTACTTC
v_call: TRBV11-3; clone_size: -; j_call: TRBJ2-7; d_call: -; cdr3_aa: CASSLSSKAGYEQYF; cdr3_nt: TGTGCCAGCAGCTTAAGTAGTAAGGCCGGCTACGAGCAGTACTTC
v_call: TRBV5-5; clone_size: -; j_call: TRBJ1-2; d_call: -; cdr3_aa: CASSFGSGGYTF; cdr3_nt: TGTGCCAGCAGCTTTGGGTCGGGAGGCTACACCTTC
v_call: TRBV7-9; clone_size: -; j_call: TRBJ1-2; d_call: -; cdr3_aa: CASSLSAPSGTNHGYTF; cdr3_nt: TGTGCCAGCAGCTTATCAGCCCCTTCCGGGACAAACCATGGCTACACCTTC
v_call: TRBV7-2; clone_size: -; j_call: TRBJ2-2; d_call: -; cdr3_aa: CASSLGDSTGELFF; cdr3_nt: TGTGCCAGCAGCTTAGGAGATTCCACCGGGGAGCTGTTTTTT
v_call: TRBV14; clone_size: -; j_call: TRBJ1-1; d_call: TRBD1; cdr3_aa: CASSQRGQQIMNTEAFF; cdr3_nt: TGTGCCAGCAGCCAAAGGGGACAGCAGATTATGAACACTGAAGCTTTCTTT
v_call: TRBV10-3; clone_size: -; j_call: TRBJ1-1; d_call: -; cdr3_aa: CAISESTRWENTEAFF; cdr3_nt: TGTGCCATCAGTGAGTCGACGAGGTGGGAGAACACTGAAGCTTTCTTT
v_call: TRBV19; clone_size: -; j_call: TRBJ2-7; d_call: TRBD1; cdr3_aa: CASSTRLTGSYEQYF; cdr3_nt: TGTGCCAGTAGTACCAGACTGACAGGGTCCTACGAGCAGTACTTC
v_call: TRBV4-1; clone_size: -; j_call: TRBJ2-3; d_call: TRBD1; cdr3_aa: CASSQALAGGALDTQYF; cdr3_nt: TGCGCCAGCAGCCAAGCCTTAGCAGGGGGCGCATTAGATACGCAGTATTTT
v_call: TRBV6-6; clone_size: -; j_call: TRBJ2-7; d_call: -; cdr3_aa: CASRPTATYEQYF; cdr3_nt: TGTGCCAGCAGGCCGACAGCAACCTACGAGCAGTACTTC
v_call: TRBV21-1; clone_size: -; j_call: TRBJ2-7; d_call: -; cdr3_aa: CASSKVEGLPSYEQYF; cdr3_nt: TGTGCCAGCAGCAAAGTTGAGGGGTTGCCCTCCTACGAGCAGTACTTC
v_call: TRBV6-5; clone_size: -; j_call: TRBJ2-2; d_call: -; cdr3_aa: CASRRGHGELFF; cdr3_nt: TGTGCCAGCAGGCGGGGACACGGGGAGCTGTTTTTT
v_call: TRBV10-3; clone_size: -; j_call: TRBJ2-7; d_call: TRBD1; cdr3_aa: CAISGLTATGEVTYEQYF; cdr3_nt: TGTGCCATCAGTGGCCTAACAGCGACAGGGGAGGTCACCTACGAGCAGTACTTC
v_call: TRBV5-4; clone_size: -; j_call: TRBJ1-4; d_call: -; cdr3_aa: CASSSSGSTNEKLFF; cdr3_nt: TGTGCCAGCAGCTCCTCGGGGAGTACGAATGAAAAACTGTTTTTT
v_call: TRBV7-9; clone_size: -; j_call: TRBJ1-1; d_call: TRBD1; cdr3_aa: CASSQRGQLTEAFF; cdr3_nt: TGTGCCAGCAGCCAACGGGGACAGCTCACTGAAGCTTTCTTT
v_call: TRBV20-1; clone_size: -; j_call: TRBJ1-2; d_call: -; cdr3_aa: CSAASPGYTF; cdr3_nt: TGCAGTGCCGCGTCCCCTGGCTACACCTTC
v_call: TRBV7-9; clone_size: once; j_call: TRBJ2-5; d_call: TRBD2; cdr3_aa: CASSFRSGGTQETQYF; cdr3_nt: TGTGCCAGCAGCTTTCGGAGCGGGGGCACCCAAGAGACCCAGTACTTC
v_call: TRBV28; clone_size: -; j_call: TRBJ2-3; d_call: -; cdr3_aa: CASSTPPDTQYF; cdr3_nt: TGTGCCAGCAGTACGCCGCCGGATACGCAGTATTTT
v_call: TRBV2; clone_size: -; j_call: TRBJ2-1; d_call: -; cdr3_aa: CASSEGGSSYNEQFF; cdr3_nt: TGTGCCAGCAGTGAAGGCGGTAGCTCCTACAATGAGCAGTTCTTC
v_call: TRBV6-1; clone_size: once; j_call: TRBJ2-4; d_call: -; cdr3_aa: CASSEASGPAGKLNIQYF; cdr3_nt: TGTGCCAGCAGTGAAGCCTCTGGGCCCGCAGGGAAATTGAACATTCAGTACTTC
v_call: TRBV7-9; clone_size: -; j_call: TRBJ1-2; d_call: -; cdr3_aa: CASRSGAREGYTF; cdr3_nt: TGTGCCAGCAGATCTGGGGCGCGAGAAGGCTACACCTTC
v_call: TRBV7-9; clone_size: few; j_call: TRBJ2-3; d_call: -; cdr3_aa: CASSLPGSTDTQYF; cdr3_nt: TGTGCCAGCAGCCTTCCAGGTAGCACAGATACGCAGTATTTT